This TCR beta chain was identified during a study of response to subunit inactivated influenza vaccine. Study-level points and caveats: Few new T cells, the authors suggested, are recruited by each seasonal influenza vaccination.

TCRdb reprocessed the RT-PCR reads with MiXCR, giving one entry per CDR3 protein. The data hold almost 600,000 distinct CDR3 sequences, with around 13% observed a single time. This clonotype has ten or more counts. Its specificity is unknown. Trimming took off 5 bases at V and 4 bases at J, with 17 bases between the two ends. CDR3 length: 15 amino acids. The rearrangement joins TRBV12-3 or TRBV12-4 to TRBJ2-5, with a weak D call TRBD1 (7 bases). This receptor was taken from a man aged 50-60 years who received an inactivated influenza vaccine. Sequences were derived from PBMCs from blood, sampled approximately 12 days after vaccination. CDR3 in DNA: TGTGCCAGCAGTCTCTTCAGGGGGGCCGTAGAGACCCAGTACTTC. This sequence encodes CASSLFRGAVETQYF.